This entry is about one T cell receptor beta chain. Its antigen is not identified. Template switching by 5'RACE with UMIs generated the TCR beta cDNA. TCRdb reprocessed the 5' RACE reads and stores each CDR3 protein as one record, lacking DNA. The specimen's table records roughly 450,000 distinct CDR3 sequences. The CDR3 extends over 15 amino acids. Germline CDR1 DFQATT, CDR2 SNEGSKA (reference sequence). The data originate from a study of T cells expressing NK-cell markers. Across the study: All TCR beta repertoires analysed originated from sorted CD3+CD56+NKG2C+, CD3+CD56+NKG2C- and CD3+CD56-NKG2C+ T cells. Seven sequenced donors out of eight were HCMV-seropositive, one seronegative.

The study, taken as a whole, reports: In a few donors, dominant clonotypes made up roughly 25-60.1% of CD3+CD56-NKG2C+ cells.

This clonotype was obtained from a woman aged 45-59 years in good health. Specimen: blood T cells: a sorted CD56 or NKG2C T cell subset, CD4+ or CD8+ T cells, or bulk PBMC T cells (not recorded which). The chain employs TRBV20-1 and TRBJ2-5; as DNA is missing, the TRBD2 call by TCRdb cannot be tested. The CDR3 reads CSAPLAGGMQETQYF.